This T cell receptor beta chain was documented in a study of blood T cell repertoires in COVID-19. Study details: COVID-19 samples from acute and convalescent phases originated in the United States, Italy and Spain.

Sequencing was performed with immunoSEQ multiplex PCR; in TCRdb, only in-frame clones are kept and a portion is missing. Of about 410,000 clones in the sample, 90% were seen once. CDR3 length: 13 amino acids. The V gene end was trimmed by 1 base and the J gene end by 4 bases; junction bases not matched to a gene: 3. From germline, CDR1 is GTSNPN and CDR2 SVGIG (reference sequence). This chain uses TRBV30 with TRBJ1-2; 7 bases align to TRBD1. The specimen sequenced was PBMCs or T cells enriched from blood (not recorded which). This clonotype was obtained from a man between 18 and 35 years old who had recovered from COVID-19. Written as DNA, the CDR3 is TGTGCCTGGAGTGAGGGGGCAGGCTATGGCTACACCTTC. Residues: CAWSEGAGYGYTF.